A selection of T cell receptor beta chains follows, all from one sample in a study of control samples from healthy donors and cancer patients. TCRdb's table, derived via immunoSEQ multiplex PCR, lists solely in-frame clones and lacks some. The sample yields about 190,000 clones, 91% seen once. The specimen sequenced was blood. The receptors were sampled from a man aged 25 to 40 in good health. Both conserved end residues are part of each CDR3. The order of the fields is J gene, V gene, D gene, clone size, CDR3 DNA, CDR3 protein. A D gene is named only where the DNA matches it firmly. The size entry is marked missing in some rows and otherwise reads once, few, many or a size class.

j_call: TRBJ1-1
v_call: TRBV5-4
d_call: -
clone_size: -
cdr3_nt: TGTGCCAGCAGCTTAGGAGGGAAGGGGACTGAAGCTTTCTTT
cdr3_aa: CASSLGGKGTEAFF

j_call: TRBJ2-3
v_call: TRBV7-9
d_call: -
clone_size: -
cdr3_nt: TGTGCCAGCAGCTTAGATAGGAGCACAGATACGCAGTATTTT
cdr3_aa: CASSLDRSTDTQYF

j_call: TRBJ2-3
v_call: TRBV24-1
d_call: TRBD2
clone_size: -
cdr3_nt: TGTGCCACCAGTGACCCCCGAGGACTAGCGGAGAGCACAGATACGCAGTATTTT
cdr3_aa: CATSDPRGLAESTDTQYF

j_call: TRBJ2-2
v_call: TRBV24-1
d_call: TRBD1
clone_size: -
cdr3_nt: TGTGCCACCAGTGAGAAAAGACGGACAGGGGGTACCGGGGAGCTGTTTTTT
cdr3_aa: CATSEKRRTGGTGELFF

j_call: TRBJ2-7
v_call: TRBV18
d_call: TRBD1
clone_size: -
cdr3_nt: TGTGCCAGCTCACCACGATCAGGGGGTTCCGAGCAGTACTTC
cdr3_aa: CASSPRSGGSEQYF

j_call: TRBJ2-3
v_call: TRBV4-2
d_call: -
clone_size: -
cdr3_nt: TGTGCCAGCAAGGACCCTATTGAGGGAGATACGCAGTATTTT
cdr3_aa: CASKDPIEGDTQYF

j_call: TRBJ2-3
v_call: TRBV3-1/TRBV3-2
d_call: -
clone_size: -
cdr3_nt: TGTGCCAGCAGCCAGGCGGGTCCCGAGGGTTGGAGCACAGATACGCAGTATTTT
cdr3_aa: CASSQAGPEGWSTDTQYF

j_call: TRBJ2-4
v_call: TRBV5-1
d_call: TRBD1
clone_size: -
cdr3_nt: TGCGCCAGCAGCCCCGGGACAGGGGATCCGGGGGCCATTCAGTACTTC
cdr3_aa: CASSPGTGDPGAIQYF

j_call: TRBJ1-1
v_call: TRBV30
d_call: -
clone_size: -
cdr3_nt: TGTGCCTGGAGTGTAAGGCAGAACACTGAAGCTTTCTTT
cdr3_aa: CAWSVRQNTEAFF

j_call: TRBJ2-3
v_call: TRBV4-1
d_call: -
clone_size: -
cdr3_nt: TGCGCCAGCAGCCAAGTCACGACCGGAGATACGCAGTATTTT
cdr3_aa: CASSQVTTGDTQYF

j_call: TRBJ2-1
v_call: TRBV11-2
d_call: -
clone_size: -
cdr3_nt: TGTGCCAGCAGCCCCAGGGACGGCTACAATGAGCAGTTCTTC
cdr3_aa: CASSPRDGYNEQFF

j_call: TRBJ1-6
v_call: TRBV5-6
d_call: TRBD1
clone_size: -
cdr3_nt: TGTGCCAGCAGCCTGACAGGGAGTAATTCACCCCTCCACTTT
cdr3_aa: CASSLTGSNSPLHF

j_call: TRBJ1-1
v_call: TRBV30
d_call: -
clone_size: -
cdr3_nt: TGTGCCTGGATAGAGGCCAGGGGAACTGAAGCTTTCTTT
cdr3_aa: CAWIEARGTEAFF

j_call: TRBJ1-3
v_call: TRBV30
d_call: -
clone_size: -
cdr3_nt: TGTGCCTGGAGTGCTGGAGGAAACACCATATATTTT
cdr3_aa: CAWSAGGNTIYF

j_call: TRBJ2-3
v_call: TRBV5-1
d_call: -
clone_size: -
cdr3_nt: TGCGCCAGCAGCTTGGCCCACCAAGGGGAGGGCACAGATACGCAGTATTTT
cdr3_aa: CASSLAHQGEGTDTQYF

j_call: TRBJ1-2
v_call: TRBV14
d_call: -
clone_size: few
cdr3_nt: TGTGCCAGCAGCCCAGGAACTAGTGGCTACACCTTC
cdr3_aa: CASSPGTSGYTF

j_call: TRBJ2-4
v_call: TRBV19
d_call: TRBD2
clone_size: -
cdr3_nt: TGTGCCAGTAGTATAACTTTTTCCGGGACTAGTCGATACATTCAGTACTTC
cdr3_aa: CASSITFSGTSRYIQYF

j_call: TRBJ1-2
v_call: TRBV6-5
d_call: -
clone_size: -
cdr3_nt: TGTGCCAGCAGTCCCAGGACAGCATACTATGGCTACACCTTC
cdr3_aa: CASSPRTAYYGYTF

j_call: TRBJ1-2
v_call: TRBV2
d_call: -
clone_size: -
cdr3_nt: TGTGCCAGCTATAACGAGATACTCCTAGGCTACACCTTC
cdr3_aa: CASYNEILLGYTF

j_call: TRBJ1-3
v_call: TRBV5-1
d_call: -
clone_size: -
cdr3_nt: TGCGCCAGCAGCATAGACCTCTCTGGAAACACCATATATTTT
cdr3_aa: CASSIDLSGNTIYF

j_call: TRBJ2-7
v_call: TRBV15
d_call: TRBD1
clone_size: -
cdr3_nt: TGTGCCACCAGCTCTAGACAGGGAGTCGACGAGCAGTACTTC
cdr3_aa: CATSSRQGVDEQYF

j_call: TRBJ2-5
v_call: TRBV5-1
d_call: TRBD2
clone_size: -
cdr3_nt: TGCGCCAGCAGCTTGTTAATCCTAGCGGGGGGCCAAGAGACCCAGTACTTC
cdr3_aa: CASSLLILAGGQETQYF

j_call: TRBJ1-6
v_call: TRBV12-5
d_call: -
clone_size: -
cdr3_nt: TGTGCTAGTGGTTTGGGCCCCCCCTTTTCACCCCTCCACTTT
cdr3_aa: CASGLGPPFSPLHF

j_call: TRBJ2-7
v_call: TRBV5-1
d_call: TRBD1
clone_size: -
cdr3_nt: TGCGCCAGCAGCTTGAATCCCCCCGGACAGGGGTCCGAGCAGTACTTC
cdr3_aa: CASSLNPPGQGSEQYF

j_call: TRBJ1-1
v_call: TRBV29-1
d_call: -
clone_size: -
cdr3_nt: TGCAGCGCTCATAACACTGAAGCTTTCTTT
cdr3_aa: CSAHNTEAFF

j_call: TRBJ1-5
v_call: TRBV10-3
d_call: -
clone_size: -
cdr3_nt: TGTGCCATCAGTGAGTCATACGGGGCCCAGCATTTT
cdr3_aa: CAISESYGAQHF

j_call: TRBJ2-7
v_call: TRBV5-6
d_call: -
clone_size: -
cdr3_nt: TGTGCCAGCAGCCTCACAGGGAAGGGGAACGACGAGCAGTACTTC
cdr3_aa: CASSLTGKGNDEQYF

j_call: TRBJ2-1
v_call: TRBV30
d_call: TRBD1
clone_size: -
cdr3_nt: TGTGCCTGGAGGGGACAGTACAATGAGCAGTTCTTC
cdr3_aa: CAWRGQYNEQFF

j_call: TRBJ1-6
v_call: TRBV11-2
d_call: -
clone_size: -
cdr3_nt: TGTGCCAGCAGCCACTGGGACCATAATTCACCCCTCCACTTT
cdr3_aa: CASSHWDHNSPLHF

j_call: TRBJ1-2
v_call: TRBV6-5
d_call: -
clone_size: -
cdr3_nt: TGTGCCAGCGTTTCGACCTCGCGGGTAGCCGGCTACACCTTC
cdr3_aa: CASVSTSRVAGYTF

j_call: TRBJ2-1
v_call: TRBV19
d_call: TRBD2
clone_size: -
cdr3_nt: TGTGCCAGTAGGACTAGCGGCGTCGGGAGTGAGCAGTTCTTC
cdr3_aa: CASRTSGVGSEQFF

j_call: TRBJ2-1
v_call: TRBV15
d_call: -
clone_size: -
cdr3_nt: TGTGCCACCAGCAGAGCTTCTAACCGGGACGGATTTTACAATGAGCAGTTCTTC
cdr3_aa: CATSRASNRDGFYNEQFF

j_call: TRBJ2-7
v_call: TRBV15
d_call: TRBD1
clone_size: -
cdr3_nt: TGTGCCACCAGCAGAGAGGGACAGGGGGCTCACGAGCAGTACTTC
cdr3_aa: CATSREGQGAHEQYF

j_call: TRBJ2-5
v_call: TRBV18
d_call: -
clone_size: once
cdr3_nt: TGTGCCAGCTCACCGCGGTCGGTCCAAGAGACCCAGTACTTC
cdr3_aa: CASSPRSVQETQYF

j_call: TRBJ2-3
v_call: TRBV7-9
d_call: -
clone_size: -
cdr3_nt: TGTGCCAGCAGCTTACTAACAGATACGCAGTATTTT
cdr3_aa: CASSLLTDTQYF

j_call: TRBJ2-4
v_call: TRBV6-5
d_call: -
clone_size: once
cdr3_nt: TGTGCCATAGGAGACGCAGGAGTAGCCAAAAACATTCAGTACTTC
cdr3_aa: CAIGDAGVAKNIQYF

j_call: TRBJ1-1
v_call: TRBV6-2/TRBV6-3
d_call: -
clone_size: -
cdr3_nt: TGTGCCAGCAGTTTAGACCGGAGTGAAGCTTTCTTT
cdr3_aa: CASSLDRSEAFF

j_call: TRBJ2-2
v_call: TRBV4-2
d_call: TRBD2
clone_size: -
cdr3_nt: TGTGCCAGCAGCCAAGAGGATTTCAGCGGGGGGACCGGGGAGCTGTTTTTT
cdr3_aa: CASSQEDFSGGTGELFF

j_call: TRBJ2-7
v_call: TRBV5-6
d_call: TRBD2
clone_size: -
cdr3_nt: TGTGCCAGTGGACTAGCGGGGGATCCTTACGAGCAGTACTTC
cdr3_aa: CASGLAGDPYEQYF

j_call: TRBJ2-7
v_call: TRBV5-4
d_call: TRBD1
clone_size: few
cdr3_nt: TGTGCCAGCAGTCCGCAAGGGGGGACAGGGATCCACGAGCAGTACTTC
cdr3_aa: CASSPQGGTGIHEQYF

j_call: TRBJ2-5
v_call: TRBV7-9
d_call: -
clone_size: -
cdr3_nt: TGTGCCAGCAGCTTAGCGGGGGCAGGGGCGCAGGAGACCCAGTACTTC
cdr3_aa: CASSLAGAGAQETQYF

j_call: TRBJ1-1
v_call: TRBV6-1
d_call: -
clone_size: -
cdr3_nt: TGTGCCAGCAGTGAATTAGGGACACTAGACACTGAAGCTTTCTTT
cdr3_aa: CASSELGTLDTEAFF

j_call: TRBJ1-5
v_call: TRBV15
d_call: TRBD1
clone_size: -
cdr3_nt: TGTGCCACCAGCGGCGGGACAGGAGATTATAGCAATCAGCCCCAGCATTTT
cdr3_aa: CATSGGTGDYSNQPQHF

j_call: TRBJ1-6
v_call: TRBV5-1
d_call: -
clone_size: -
cdr3_nt: TGCGCCAGCAGCTTGGACAGGTTACCGAATTCACCCCTCCACTTT
cdr3_aa: CASSLDRLPNSPLHF

j_call: TRBJ1-1
v_call: TRBV6-5
d_call: -
clone_size: -
cdr3_nt: TGTGCCAGCAGTTACCTCTCGGCAGTCACTGAAGCTTTCTTT
cdr3_aa: CASSYLSAVTEAFF

j_call: TRBJ2-3
v_call: TRBV24-1
d_call: TRBD1
clone_size: -
cdr3_nt: TGTGCCACCAGTGTAGGGGGCTGGGCAGATACGCAGTATTTT
cdr3_aa: CATSVGGWADTQYF

j_call: TRBJ1-1
v_call: TRBV14
d_call: TRBD1
clone_size: -
cdr3_nt: TGTGCCAGCAGCCTGAGGGAACCGGGACAGGGGGTTCGCACTGAAGCTTTCTTT
cdr3_aa: CASSLREPGQGVRTEAFF

j_call: TRBJ1-5
v_call: TRBV2
d_call: TRBD1
clone_size: -
cdr3_nt: TGTGCCAGCAGTCGGGACAGGGCCGGGGGTCAGCCCCAGCATTTT
cdr3_aa: CASSRDRAGGQPQHF

j_call: TRBJ1-1
v_call: TRBV10-1
d_call: -
clone_size: -
cdr3_nt: TGCGCCAGCAGTGAGTCGCGGCAGGGGTTGCCTGAAGCTTTCTTT
cdr3_aa: CASSESRQGLPEAFF

j_call: TRBJ2-7
v_call: TRBV3-1/TRBV3-2
d_call: -
clone_size: -
cdr3_nt: TGTGCCAGCAGCCTACACGGACAGTCCTACGAGCAGTACTTC
cdr3_aa: CASSLHGQSYEQYF

j_call: TRBJ2-2
v_call: TRBV9
d_call: -
clone_size: -
cdr3_nt: TGTGCCAGCAGCGTACTCGGACCGCCGAACACCGGGGAGCTGTTTTTT
cdr3_aa: CASSVLGPPNTGELFF

j_call: TRBJ1-2
v_call: TRBV7-8
d_call: TRBD1
clone_size: -
cdr3_nt: TGTGCCAGCAGCTTAGATGACAGGGTCTATGGCTACACCTTC
cdr3_aa: CASSLDDRVYGYTF

j_call: TRBJ2-3
v_call: TRBV6-5
d_call: -
clone_size: -
cdr3_nt: TGTGCCAGCAGTTACGCATCGCAGACAGATACGCAGTATTTT
cdr3_aa: CASSYASQTDTQYF

j_call: TRBJ1-1
v_call: TRBV2
d_call: -
clone_size: -
cdr3_nt: TGTGCCAGCAGCCGAGGGGCAGTTGAAGCTTTCTTT
cdr3_aa: CASSRGAVEAFF

j_call: TRBJ2-1
v_call: TRBV9
d_call: TRBD1
clone_size: -
cdr3_nt: TGTGCCAGCAGCCCCCGGGACAGTACCTACAATGAGCAGTTCTTC
cdr3_aa: CASSPRDSTYNEQFF